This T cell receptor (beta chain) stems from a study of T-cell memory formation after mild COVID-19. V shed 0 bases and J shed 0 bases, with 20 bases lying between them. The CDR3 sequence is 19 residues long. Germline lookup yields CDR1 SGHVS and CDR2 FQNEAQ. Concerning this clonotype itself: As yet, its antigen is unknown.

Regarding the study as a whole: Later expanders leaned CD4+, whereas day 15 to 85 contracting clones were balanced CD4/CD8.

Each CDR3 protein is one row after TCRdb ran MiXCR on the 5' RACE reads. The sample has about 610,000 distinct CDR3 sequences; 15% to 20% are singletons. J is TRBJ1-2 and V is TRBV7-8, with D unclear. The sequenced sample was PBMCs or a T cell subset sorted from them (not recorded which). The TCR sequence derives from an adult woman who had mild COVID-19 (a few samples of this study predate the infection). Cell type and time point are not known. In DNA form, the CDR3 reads TGTGCCAGCAGCTTAGCACGAATGGGGTTGAGTCCCTCTAACTATGGCTACACCTTC. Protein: CASSLARMGLSPSNYGYTF. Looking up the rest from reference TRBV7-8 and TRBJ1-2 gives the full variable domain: GAGVSQSPRYKVAKRGQDVALRCDPISGHVSLFWYQQALGQGPEFLTYFQNEAQLDKSGLPSDRFFAERPEGSVSTLKIQRTQQEDSAVYLCASSLARMGLSPSNYGYTFGSGTRLTVV.